A selection of T cell receptor beta chains follows, all from one sample in a study of blood T cell repertoires in COVID-19. Assay used: immunoSEQ multiplex PCR; TCRdb lists only in-frame clones, some missing. The sample lists about 170,000 clones; under 95% were seen once. Sequencing input: peripheral blood. These receptors originate from a man younger than 35 with COVID-19, enrolled during active disease. Both conserved end residues are part of each CDR3. Each record gives: V gene, D gene, J gene, clone size, CDR3 protein, CDR3 DNA. D genes are given only for firm matches. Size tells how often a clone was seen (once, few, many) or the class of an expanded clone, and some rows leave it out.

TRBV4-1	.	TRBJ1-5	.	CASSQGRLRGPRGQPQHF	TGCGCCAGCAGCCAAGGGAGGCTCCGGGGCCCTCGGGGGCAGCCCCAGCATTTT
TRBV7-9	TRBD1	TRBJ1-2	.	CASSSGQGNYGYTF	TGTGCCAGCAGCTCTGGACAGGGGAACTATGGCTACACCTTC
TRBV11-2	.	TRBJ2-5	.	CASSQHETQYF	TGTGCCAGCAGCCAACATGAGACCCAGTACTTC
TRBV4-1	TRBD1	TRBJ2-1	.	CASSQDYGQGGPYNEQFF	TGCGCCAGCAGCCAAGATTATGGACAGGGTGGCCCCTACAATGAGCAGTTCTTC
TRBV4-2	TRBD2	TRBJ2-1	.	CASSQENGRALDEQFF	TGTGCCAGCAGCCAAGAGAACGGGAGGGCCTTGGATGAGCAGTTCTTC
TRBV7-9	TRBD2	TRBJ2-1	.	CASSRTSGSSYNEQFF	TGTGCCAGCAGCCGGACTAGCGGTAGCTCCTACAATGAGCAGTTCTTC
TRBV9	.	TRBJ2-7	.	CASSVSPGQGIYEQYF	TGTGCCAGCAGCGTTTCCCCAGGGCAGGGGATCTACGAGCAGTACTTC
TRBV25-1	.	TRBJ1-3	.	CATLSAGGNTIYF	TGTGCCACCCTTAGTGCAGGTGGAAACACCATATATTTT
TRBV15	.	TRBJ2-7	.	CATSRDWAGAIYEQYF	TGTGCCACCAGCAGAGATTGGGCAGGGGCGATCTACGAGCAGTACTTC
TRBV6-5	.	TRBJ1-3	.	CASSSLGGSGNTIYF	TGTGCCAGCAGTTCCCTCGGGGGCTCTGGAAACACCATATATTTT
TRBV6-5	.	TRBJ2-7	.	CASSYSVSYEQYF	TGTGCCAGCAGTTATAGCGTGTCCTACGAGCAGTACTTC
TRBV2	TRBD1	TRBJ1-1	.	CASSGQGVTEAFF	TGTGCCAGCAGCGGACAGGGGGTTACTGAAGCTTTCTTT
TRBV7-2	.	TRBJ1-1	.	CASSFLSMNTEAFF	TGTGCCAGCAGCTTCCTATCTATGAACACTGAAGCTTTCTTT
TRBV9	TRBD2	TRBJ2-1	once	CASGKGLAGDNEQFF	TGTGCCAGCGGAAAGGGACTAGCGGGAGACAATGAGCAGTTCTTC
TRBV7-9	.	TRBJ2-1	.	CASSWTEPGQFF	TGTGCCAGCAGCTGGACAGAACCGGGCCAGTTCTTC
TRBV29-1	TRBD2	TRBJ2-1	.	CSSLRVRLADPTTYNEQFF	TGCAGCTCCCTTAGGGTTCGACTAGCGGACCCTACAACCTACAATGAGCAGTTCTTC
TRBV5-1	.	TRBJ1-1	.	CASSGQGVNTEAFF	TGCGCCAGCAGCGGTCAGGGCGTCAACACTGAAGCTTTCTTT
TRBV6-2/TRBV6-3	TRBD1	TRBJ2-7	.	CASTYQGAHYEQYF	TGTGCCAGCACTTATCAGGGGGCGCATTACGAGCAGTACTTC
TRBV28	.	TRBJ1-5	few	CASSRAGDSNQPQHF	TGTGCCAGCAGTAGAGCAGGGGATAGCAATCAGCCCCAGCATTTT
TRBV27	.	TRBJ2-1	.	CASSSTEYNEQFF	TGTGCCAGCAGTTCGACAGAGTACAATGAGCAGTTCTTC
TRBV29-1	TRBD1	TRBJ1-1	.	CSVETAGGTEAFF	TGCAGCGTTGAGACCGCAGGGGGCACTGAAGCTTTCTTT
TRBV11-2	TRBD2	TRBJ2-1	.	CASSHEWGGVLDEQFF	TGTGCCAGCAGCCACGAGTGGGGGGGAGTTCTTGATGAGCAGTTCTTC
TRBV7-2	TRBD1	TRBJ2-7	.	CASSPQGQGAHEQYF	TGTGCCAGCTCCCCACAGGGACAGGGGGCCCACGAGCAGTACTTC
TRBV9	TRBD2	TRBJ2-7	.	CASSSGWGGSYEQYF	TGTGCCAGCAGCTCCGGATGGGGGGGCTCCTACGAGCAGTACTTC
TRBV6-5	TRBD1	TRBJ1-1	.	CASRIGTGNTEAFF	TGTGCCAGCAGAATCGGGACAGGAAACACTGAAGCTTTCTTT
TRBV7-9	.	TRBJ2-1	.	CASMLQRTVYNEQFF	TGTGCCAGCATGCTTCAGCGGACAGTATACAATGAGCAGTTCTTC
TRBV10-1	TRBD1	TRBJ1-2	few	CASIPSPDRALNGYTF	TGCGCCAGCATTCCATCCCCGGACAGGGCGCTTAATGGCTACACCTTC
TRBV29-1	TRBD1	TRBJ2-7	.	CSGRGQGAYEQYF	TGCAGCGGGAGAGGACAGGGGGCCTACGAGCAGTACTTC
TRBV29-1	.	TRBJ1-1	.	CSVRDSRNEAFF	TGCAGCGTCCGGGACTCCCGTAATGAAGCTTTCTTT
TRBV28	.	TRBJ2-1	.	CASNFLIRGNEQFF	TGTGCCAGCAATTTTCTCATTCGGGGCAATGAGCAGTTCTTC
TRBV10-3	.	TRBJ1-2	.	CAISESSGYTF	TGTGCCATCAGTGAGTCGAGTGGCTACACCTTC
TRBV27	.	TRBJ2-1	.	CASSQLARGSYNEQFF	TGTGCCAGCAGTCAGTTAGCACGAGGGTCCTACAATGAGCAGTTCTTC
TRBV29-1	.	TRBJ1-1	once	CSVERVFGTEAFF	TGCAGCGTTGAGAGGGTTTTCGGCACTGAAGCTTTCTTT
TRBV19	TRBD2	TRBJ2-2	.	CASRPVWGGTGELFF	TGTGCCAGTAGGCCCGTTTGGGGGGGCACCGGGGAGCTGTTTTTT
TRBV15	TRBD1	TRBJ1-1	.	CATSPGTANTEAFF	TGTGCCACCAGCCCAGGGACAGCCAACACTGAAGCTTTCTTT
TRBV27	TRBD2	TRBJ2-1	.	CASISGLKMNEQFF	TGTGCCAGCATTTCGGGACTAAAAATGAATGAGCAGTTCTTC
TRBV5-5	.	TRBJ1-3	.	CASSLGGLTGNTIYF	TGTGCCAGCAGCTTGGGGGGCCTGACTGGAAACACCATATATTTT
TRBV7-2	.	TRBJ2-3	.	CASSSYGQLWDTQYF	TGTGCCAGCAGCTCCTACGGACAGCTGTGGGATACGCAGTATTTT
TRBV5-1	.	TRBJ2-7	.	CASSFPESSYEQYF	TGCGCCAGCAGCTTTCCGGAGAGCTCCTACGAGCAGTACTTC
TRBV15	.	TRBJ2-1	.	CATSRDPPGVTYNEQFF	TGTGCCACCAGCAGAGATCCTCCGGGAGTCACCTACAATGAGCAGTTCTTC
TRBV27	.	TRBJ1-5	.	CASRDRLDTQHF	TGTGCCAGCAGGGATAGACTAGATACGCAGCATTTT
TRBV4-3	.	TRBJ2-2	.	CASSLHRGSGELFF	TGCGCCAGCAGCCTTCACCGGGGGTCCGGGGAGCTGTTTTTT
TRBV4-3	TRBD1	TRBJ1-2	.	CASSHPRQGGGLFEGYTF	TGCGCCAGCAGCCACCCCAGGCAGGGGGGCGGCCTTTTCGAGGGCTACACCTTC
TRBV28	.	TRBJ2-3	once	CASSERVDTQYF	TGTGCCAGCAGCGAACGCGTAGATACGCAGTATTTT
TRBV11-2	.	TRBJ2-7	once	CASSLERAHEQYF	TGTGCCAGCAGCTTAGAGAGGGCCCACGAGCAGTACTTC
TRBV27	.	TRBJ2-1	.	CASSLTRVGTYNEQFF	TGTGCCAGCAGTTTAACTAGAGTAGGGACCTACAATGAGCAGTTCTTC
TRBV11-2	.	TRBJ2-7	.	CASSLVPSNYEQYF	TGTGCCAGCAGCTTAGTCCCTAGCAACTACGAGCAGTACTTC
TRBV5-4	TRBD1	TRBJ2-7	.	CASSTRTGLYEQYF	TGTGCCAGCAGCACCCGGACAGGGCTCTACGAGCAGTACTTC
TRBV7-2	.	TRBJ2-3	.	CASSLVFGRYGTDTQYF	TGTGCCAGCAGCTTAGTATTCGGGAGATACGGCACAGATACGCAGTATTTT
TRBV7-2	TRBD1	TRBJ1-2	.	CASSSPPQGLSGYTF	TGTGCCAGCAGCTCACCCCCACAGGGGCTAAGTGGCTACACCTTC
TRBV6-5	.	TRBJ1-3	.	CASSLTGISGNTIYF	TGTGCCAGCAGTTTAACAGGGATCTCTGGAAACACCATATATTTT
TRBV18	TRBD1	TRBJ1-1	.	CASSPLLGQGARDTEAFF	TGTGCCAGCTCACCATTACTGGGACAGGGGGCGCGGGACACTGAAGCTTTCTTT
TRBV6-5	.	TRBJ1-1	.	CASTRGGGTEAFF	TGTGCCAGCACCCGCGGGGGAGGGACTGAAGCTTTCTTT